This T cell receptor beta chain emerged from a study of cytomegalovirus exposure and HLA in healthy donors. PCR primers comprised 60 Vbeta and 13 Jbeta primers. Only in-frame clones appear in the TCRdb table, and some are missing; sequencing was by immunoSEQ multiplex PCR. This sample has more than 120,000 clones, with 75% to 90% found just once. On this clone: The target antigen is unknown.

Overall study results and limits: In a later analysis, V- and J-gene trimming of beta chains associated with a DCLRE1C missense variant, replicated independently. A later analysis showed HLA-associated TCR beta chains outstripping equally common others in clonal expansion.

This clonotype originated in a woman in her 30s in good health and CMV-seronegative. The material sequenced was PBMCs.

CDR3 DNA sequence: TGTGCCAGCAGCTTAGATGGGGGCGCGTCCCAAAGGCAGTTCTTC. Its translation: CASSLDGGASQRQFF. This chain links TRBV11-3 with TRBJ2-1; the D gene is possibly TRBD1 (6 bases). This CDR3 has 15 residues. V lost 0 bases to trimming and J lost 12 bases, with 18 bases between them. Germline-derived CDR1 and CDR2 are SGHNT and YENEEA. Complete variable domain (other parts from reference TRBV11-3 and TRBJ2-1): EAGVVQSPRYKIIEKKQPVAFWCNPISGHNTLYWYLQNLGQGPELLIRYENEEAVDDSQLPKDRFSAERLKGVDSTLKIQPAELGDSAVYLCASSLDGGASQRQFFGPGTRLTVL.